The next 14 T cell receptor beta chains were all read from a single sample in a study of T cell repertoires in cytomegalovirus infection. These receptors lack a known antigen. TCRdb ran MiXCR on the reads and lists one entry per CDR3 protein. Altogether just under 500,000 distinct CDR3 sequences are present, around 35% being singletons, with the ten largest covering about 17%. The sample here was cultured PBMCs, taken from culture after CMV antigen stimulation. These receptors were collected from a human donor in good health (CMV status not recorded). Some clones in this sample may be carry-over from other donors' samples.

The J gene is TRBJ1-5, the V gene TRBV24-1; 9 bases fit TRBD1. The germline V gene encodes CDR1 KGHDR and CDR2 SFDVKD. V dropped 4 bases and J dropped 2; count of bases not matched to a gene: 5. This CDR3 spans 16 amino acids. CDR3 nucleotides: TGTGCCACCAGTGACGCGACAGGGGGAGGCAATCAGCCCCAGCATTTT. This codes for CATSDATGGGNQPQHF.

This clonotype was recorded once. This chain uses TRBV19 with TRBJ2-1, with TRBD2 matching over 8 bases. The germline gives CDR1 LNHDA, CDR2 SQIVND (reference sequence). Trimming removed 4 bases from V and 2 bases from J; junction bases left unmatched: 4. The CDR3 is 15 amino acids. For the CDR3, the DNA is TGTGCCAGTAGTAGCGGGAGGCGCACCTACAATGAGCAGTTCTTC. Amino acid sequence: CASSSGRRTYNEQFF.

This clonotype has more than one count but fewer than ten. The chain employs TRBV27 and TRBJ1-5; D gene uncertain. The V gene's germline CDR1 is MNHEY and CDR2 SMNVEV (reference sequence). CDR3 length: 13 residues. V shed 8 bases and J shed 7 bases, with 15 bases lying between them. CDR3 DNA: TGTGCCAGCCGTGACGGTATACGGCAGCCCCAGCATTTT. Amino acids: CASRDGIRQPQHF.

V gene TRBV27 combines with J gene TRBJ2-3, with D perhaps being TRBD1 or TRBD2 (6 bases each). Germline V gene sequence: CDR1 MNHEY, CDR2 SMNVEV (reference sequence). The CDR3 spans 16 residues. Trimming took off 4 bases at V and 6 bases at J, with 20 bases between the two ends. CDR3 DNA: TGTGCCAGCAGTTCGCGGACAGCAGGAGGAGGGGATACGCAGTATTTT. Encoded protein: CASSSRTAGGGDTQYF.

This clonotype has only a few counts. This chain joins TRBV20-1 and TRBJ2-1, with 7 bases matching TRBD2. The CDR3 covers 17 residues. The V gene end was trimmed by 1 base and the J gene end by 4 bases; junction bases not matched to a gene: 13. Germline values: CDR1 DFQATT, CDR2 SNEGSKA (reference sequence). CDR3 DNA sequence: TGCAGTGCTAGAGGCGGGAGAGCGGGCCTCACTTACAATGAGCAGTTCTTC. Translation gives CSARGGRAGLTYNEQFF.

The chain joins TRBV12-3 or TRBV12-4 to TRBJ1-2, with D maybe TRBD1 (5 bases). The CDR3 sequence is 12 residues long. Trimming shortened V by 6 bases and J by 8 bases, and 13 bases separated the two germline ends. The DNA of the CDR3 is TGTGCCAGCAGCCGCCCGGGGCGGGGCTACACCTTC. This encodes CASSRPGRGYTF.

Only a few counts were recorded for this clonotype. This chain joins TRBV28 and TRBJ1-5; no firm D call. V gave up 1 base and J gave up 7 bases, with 17 bases separating them. Germline assignment: CDR1 MDHEN and CDR2 SYDVKM. The CDR3 extends over 16 amino acids. The CDR3, as DNA: TGTGCCAGCAGTTTATCGGGTTCCCCGCGGGAACAGCCCCAGCATTTT. Protein product: CASSLSGSPREQPQHF.

V gene TRBV15 combines with J gene TRBJ2-3; D gene uncertain. CDR1 and CDR2 (germline): LNHNV, YYDKDF (reference sequence). With 3 bases removed from V and 0 bases from J, the gap between germline ends came to 10 bases. CDR3 length equals 15 residues. CDR3 region: CATSSVTTSTDTQYF. Here the CDR3 DNA reads TGTGCCACCAGCAGTGTAACTACTAGCACAGATACGCAGTATTTT.

This clonotype was observed once. This chain joins TRBV19 and TRBJ2-1; D possibly corresponds to TRBD2 (6 bases). The CDR3 covers 16 residues. Germline CDR1 is LNHDA and CDR2 is SQIVND (reference sequence). Trimming shortened V by 7 bases and J by 5 bases, and 21 bases separated the two germline ends. In DNA, the CDR3 is TGTGCCAGTACTACAAACCGGGACTTAGCTGACAATGAGCAGTTCTTC. Amino acid sequence: CASTTNRDLADNEQFF.

The chain joins TRBV7-6 to TRBJ2-1, with TRBD2 identical over 7 bases. The CDR3 is 16 amino acids. V gave up 6 bases and J gave up 6 bases; unmatched junction bases: 14. The germline CDR1 and CDR2 sequences are SGHVS and FNYEAQ. The CDR3 bases are TGTGCCAGCAGTATAGGAAGGACTAGAGAGTTCAATGAGCAGTTCTTC. This gives the protein CASSIGRTREFNEQFF. Full variable domain (missing parts from reference TRBV7-6 and TRBJ2-1): GAGVSQSPRYKVTKRGQDVALRCDPISGHVSLYWYRQALGQGPEFLTYFNYEAQQDKSGLPNDRFSAERPEGSISTLTIQRTEQRDSAMYRCASSIGRTREFNEQFFGPGTRLTVL.

The chain links TRBV2 to TRBJ2-7; the match to TRBD1 covers 10 bases. Germline CDR1 is SNHLY and CDR2 is FYNNEI. With V trimmed by 7 bases and J by 5 bases, 11 bases remained unmatched. The CDR3 length is 15 residues. The CDR3 sequence is CASTGPGQGTHEQYF. DNA of the CDR3: TGTGCCAGCACAGGGCCGGGACAGGGGACCCACGAGCAGTACTTC.

This clonotype was seen once. V is TRBV6-1 and J is TRBJ1-5; possibly TRBD1 for D (6 bases). V was clipped by 5 bases and J by 7 bases, with 15 bases between them. Germline CDR1 MNHNS, CDR2 SASEGT. This CDR3 contains 14 residues. The chain's CDR3 is CASSPTGNVQPQHF. The CDR3 DNA follows: TGTGCCAGCAGTCCTACAGGGAATGTACAGCCCCAGCATTTT.

The V call is TRBV12-3 or TRBV12-4, the J call TRBJ2-7; the D gene is possibly TRBD1 (7 bases). The germline V and J ends were trimmed by 6 bases and 3 bases, with 18 bases remaining between them. There are 15 residues in the CDR3. The CDR3 is CASSRAGGQYYEQYF. The CDR3 DNA is TGTGCCAGCAGCCGAGCAGGGGGGCAGTACTACGAGCAGTACTTC.

This clonotype was seen many times. V is TRBV6-2 or TRBV6-3 and J is TRBJ2-7; 7 bases map to TRBD1. This CDR3 is built from 14 residues. Trimming cost V 6 bases and J 2 bases; bases outside gene matches: 7. Germline V gene data show CDR1 as MNHEY and CDR2 as SVGEGT. For the CDR3, the DNA is TGTGCCAGCAGACGACAGGGTTTGACCTACGAGCAGTACGTC. Amino acid sequence: CASRRQGLTYEQYV.